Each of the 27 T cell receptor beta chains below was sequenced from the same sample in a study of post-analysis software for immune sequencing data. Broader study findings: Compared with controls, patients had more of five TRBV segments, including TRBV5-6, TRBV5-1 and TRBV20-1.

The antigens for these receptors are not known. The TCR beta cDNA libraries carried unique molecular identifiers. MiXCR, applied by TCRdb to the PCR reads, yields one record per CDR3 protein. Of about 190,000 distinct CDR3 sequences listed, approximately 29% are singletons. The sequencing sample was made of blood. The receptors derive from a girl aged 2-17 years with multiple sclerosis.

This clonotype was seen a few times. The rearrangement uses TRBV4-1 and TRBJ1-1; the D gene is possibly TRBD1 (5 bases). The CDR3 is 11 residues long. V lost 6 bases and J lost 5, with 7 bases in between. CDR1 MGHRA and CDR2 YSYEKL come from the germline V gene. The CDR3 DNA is TGCGCCAGCAGGGGGGTTACTGAAGCTTTCTTT. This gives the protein CASRGVTEAFF.

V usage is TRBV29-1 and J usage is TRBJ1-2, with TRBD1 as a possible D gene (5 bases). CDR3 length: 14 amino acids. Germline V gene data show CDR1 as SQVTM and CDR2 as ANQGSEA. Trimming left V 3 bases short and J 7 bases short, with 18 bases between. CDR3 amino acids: CSVDPTGLGSGYTF. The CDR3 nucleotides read TGCAGCGTTGATCCCACGGGACTGGGGTCTGGCTACACCTTC.

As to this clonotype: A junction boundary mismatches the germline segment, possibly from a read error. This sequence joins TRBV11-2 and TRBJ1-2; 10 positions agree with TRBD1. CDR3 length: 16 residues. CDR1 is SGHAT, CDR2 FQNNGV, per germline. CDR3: CASSFAGTGANCGYTF. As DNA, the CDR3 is TGTGCCAGCAGCTTTGCCGGGACAGGGGCCAACTGTGGCTACACCTTC.

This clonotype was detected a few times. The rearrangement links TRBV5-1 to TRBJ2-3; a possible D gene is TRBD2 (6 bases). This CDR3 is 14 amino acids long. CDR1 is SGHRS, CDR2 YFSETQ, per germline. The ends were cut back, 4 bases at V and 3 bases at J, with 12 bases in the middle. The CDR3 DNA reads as TGCGCCAGCAGCATAGCGGAGCTGACAGATACGCAGTATTTT. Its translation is CASSIAELTDTQYF.

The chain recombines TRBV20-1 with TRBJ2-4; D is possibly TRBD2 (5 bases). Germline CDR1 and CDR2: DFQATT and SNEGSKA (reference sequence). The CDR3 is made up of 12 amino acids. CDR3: CNARTGNYGQYF. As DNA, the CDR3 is TGCAATGCACGCACGGGAAACTACGGGCAGTACTTC.

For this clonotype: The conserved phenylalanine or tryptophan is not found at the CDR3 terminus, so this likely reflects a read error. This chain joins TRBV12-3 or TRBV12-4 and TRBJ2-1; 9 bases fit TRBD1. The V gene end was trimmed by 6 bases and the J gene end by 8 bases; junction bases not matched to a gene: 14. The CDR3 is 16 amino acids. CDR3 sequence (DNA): TGTGCCAGCAGCAGACCGGGACAGGGTAGTATCTATGAGCAGTTCGTC. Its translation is CASSRPGQGSIYEQFV.

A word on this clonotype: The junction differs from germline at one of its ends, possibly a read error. For the CDR3, the DNA is TGCGCCAGCAGCCAACCAACCGGCCCAGTGGGGTTGCCAGATACGCGGTATTTT. Its protein product is CASSQPTGPVGLPDTRYF. The rearrangement links TRBV4-1 to TRBJ2-3, with D unclear. The germline gives CDR1 MGHRA, CDR2 YSYEKL. The CDR3 has 18 residues.

For the CDR3, the DNA is TGTGCCAGCAGCCGAACCGGTTGGGGTACAGATACGCAGTATTTT. Amino acids: CASSRTGWGTDTQYF. The chain carries TRBV3-1 and TRBJ2-3; D is undetermined. The V end lost 4 bases, the J end lost 3 bases, and 14 bases lay between the germline ends. There are 15 residues in the CDR3. The germline V gene encodes CDR1 LGHDT and CDR2 YNNKEL (reference sequence).

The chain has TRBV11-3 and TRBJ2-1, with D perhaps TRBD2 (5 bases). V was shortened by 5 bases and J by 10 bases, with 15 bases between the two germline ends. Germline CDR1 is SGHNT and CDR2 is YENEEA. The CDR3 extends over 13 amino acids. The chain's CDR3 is CASSRRARGEQFF. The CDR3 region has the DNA TGTGCCAGCAGCCGTCGGGCCCGCGGGGAGCAGTTCTTC. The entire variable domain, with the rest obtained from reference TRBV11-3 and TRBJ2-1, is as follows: EAGVVQSPRYKIIEKKQPVAFWCNPISGHNTLYWYLQNLGQGPELLIRYENEEAVDDSQLPKDRFSAERLKGVDSTLKIQPAELGDSAVYLCASSRRARGEQFFGPGTRLTVL.

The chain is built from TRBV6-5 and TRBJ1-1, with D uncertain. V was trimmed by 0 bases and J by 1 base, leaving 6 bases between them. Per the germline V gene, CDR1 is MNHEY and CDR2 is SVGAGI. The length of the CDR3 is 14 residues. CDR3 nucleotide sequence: TGTGCCAGCAGTTACTCGTACGGGAACACTGAAGCTTTCTTT. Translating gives CASSYSYGNTEAFF.

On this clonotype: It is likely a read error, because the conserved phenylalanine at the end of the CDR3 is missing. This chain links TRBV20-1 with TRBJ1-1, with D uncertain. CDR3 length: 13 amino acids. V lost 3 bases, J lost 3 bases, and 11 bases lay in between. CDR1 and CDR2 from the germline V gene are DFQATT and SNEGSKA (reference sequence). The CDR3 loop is CSARSPRHTEAFC. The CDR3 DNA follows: TGCAGTGCTAGGTCCCCCCGGCACACTGAAGCTTTCTGT.

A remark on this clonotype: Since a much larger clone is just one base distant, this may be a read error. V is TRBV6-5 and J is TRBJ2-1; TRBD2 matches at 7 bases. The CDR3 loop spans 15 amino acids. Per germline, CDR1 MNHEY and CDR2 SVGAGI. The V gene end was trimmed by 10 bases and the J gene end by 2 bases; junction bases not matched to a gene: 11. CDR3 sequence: CANSPDGGTYNEQFF. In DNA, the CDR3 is TGTGCCAACTCTCCAGACGGGGGGACCTACAATGAGCAGTTCTTC.

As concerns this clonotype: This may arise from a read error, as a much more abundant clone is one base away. The CDR3, as DNA: TGCGGCGCCCTGGGGGGTCAGGGTATGGATACGCAGTATTTT. This gives the protein CGALGGQGMDTQYF. V and J are TRBV29-1 and TRBJ2-3; weak D call: TRBD2 (6 bases). The CDR3 is made up of 14 amino acids. Germline V gene data show CDR1 as SQVTM and CDR2 as ANQGSEA.

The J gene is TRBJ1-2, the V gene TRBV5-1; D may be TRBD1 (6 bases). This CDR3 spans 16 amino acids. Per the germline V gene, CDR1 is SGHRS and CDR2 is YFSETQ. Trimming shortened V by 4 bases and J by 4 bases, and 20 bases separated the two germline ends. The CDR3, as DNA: TGCGCCAGCAGCGCCCTACAGGGAGCGGATTGCTATGGCTACACCTTC. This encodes CASSALQGADCYGYTF.

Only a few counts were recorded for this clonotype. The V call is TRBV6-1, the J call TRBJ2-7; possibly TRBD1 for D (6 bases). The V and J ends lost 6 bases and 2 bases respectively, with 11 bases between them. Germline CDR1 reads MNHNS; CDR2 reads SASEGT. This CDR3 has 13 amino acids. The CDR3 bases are TGTGCCAGCAGGAAGGGGGACCCCTACGAGCAGTACTTC. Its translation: CASRKGDPYEQYF.

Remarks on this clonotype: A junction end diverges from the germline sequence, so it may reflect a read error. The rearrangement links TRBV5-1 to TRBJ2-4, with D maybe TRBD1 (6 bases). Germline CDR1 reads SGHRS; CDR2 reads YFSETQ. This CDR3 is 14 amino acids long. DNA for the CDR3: TGCGCCAGCAGTTCAAGACAGGCTTCCTACGAGCAGGACTTC. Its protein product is CASSSRQASYEQDF.

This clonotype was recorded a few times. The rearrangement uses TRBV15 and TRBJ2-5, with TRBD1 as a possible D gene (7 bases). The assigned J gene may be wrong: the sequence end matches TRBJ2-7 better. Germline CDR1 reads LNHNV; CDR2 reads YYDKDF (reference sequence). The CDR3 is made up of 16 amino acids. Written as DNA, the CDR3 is TGTGCCACCAGCAGAGATAAATACAGGGGAGGCTACGAGCAGTACTTC. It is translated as CATSRDKYRGGYEQYF.

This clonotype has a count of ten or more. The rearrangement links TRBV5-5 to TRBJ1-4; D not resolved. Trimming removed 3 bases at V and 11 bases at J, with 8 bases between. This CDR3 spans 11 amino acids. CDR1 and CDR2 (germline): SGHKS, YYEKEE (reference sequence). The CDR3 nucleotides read TGTGCCAGCAGCTGGAGGGATAAACTGTTTTTT. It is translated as CASSWRDKLFF.

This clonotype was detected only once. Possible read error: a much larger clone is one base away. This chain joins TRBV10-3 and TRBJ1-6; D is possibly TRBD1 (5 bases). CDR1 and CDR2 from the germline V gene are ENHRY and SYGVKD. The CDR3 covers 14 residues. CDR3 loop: CASSETEGPSPLHF. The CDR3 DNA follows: TGTGCCAGCAGTGAGACAGAGGGCCCATCACCCCTCCACTTT.

CDR3 DNA sequence: TGTGCCAGCAGTTTAAACGGGGGAAACACCGGGGAGCTGTTTTTT. Encoded protein: CASSLNGGNTGELFF. The V and J genes are TRBV12-3 or TRBV12-4 and TRBJ2-2, with a tentative D call TRBD2 (6 bases). Trimming took off 2 bases at V and 2 bases at J, with 9 bases between the two ends. There are 15 residues in the CDR3.

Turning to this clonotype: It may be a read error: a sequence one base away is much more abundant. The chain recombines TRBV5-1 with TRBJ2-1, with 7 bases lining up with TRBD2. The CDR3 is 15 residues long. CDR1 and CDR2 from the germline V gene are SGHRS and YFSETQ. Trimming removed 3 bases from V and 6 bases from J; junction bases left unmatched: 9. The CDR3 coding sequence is TGCGCCAGCAGCTCACCTTGGGGGGGGTGCAATGAGCAGTTCTTC. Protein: CASSSPWGGCNEQFF.

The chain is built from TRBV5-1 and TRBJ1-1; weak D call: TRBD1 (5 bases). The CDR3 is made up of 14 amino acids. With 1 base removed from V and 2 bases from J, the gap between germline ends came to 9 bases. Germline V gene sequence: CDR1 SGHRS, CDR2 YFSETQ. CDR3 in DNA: TGCGCCAGCAGCTTGTTCAGGGAAAACACTGAAGCTTTCTTT. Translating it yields CASSLFRENTEAFF.

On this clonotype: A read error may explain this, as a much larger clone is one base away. CDR3 amino acids: CASGVGTGGSVEQYF. CDR3 sequence (DNA): TGTGCCAGCGGGGTAGGGACAGGGGGTTCCGTCGAGCAGTACTTC. This chain connects TRBV12-3 or TRBV12-4 to TRBJ2-7; 11 bases match TRBD1. J gave up 6 bases and V 8 bases, and 12 bases lay outside the gene matches. The CDR3 totals 15 residues.

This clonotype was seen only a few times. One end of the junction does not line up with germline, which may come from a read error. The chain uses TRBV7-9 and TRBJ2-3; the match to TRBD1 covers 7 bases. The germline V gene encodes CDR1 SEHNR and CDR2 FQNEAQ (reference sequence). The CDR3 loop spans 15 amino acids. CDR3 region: CANSLTQGSTDTQYF. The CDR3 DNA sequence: TGTGCCAACAGCTTAACACAGGGGAGCACAGATACGCAGTATTTT.

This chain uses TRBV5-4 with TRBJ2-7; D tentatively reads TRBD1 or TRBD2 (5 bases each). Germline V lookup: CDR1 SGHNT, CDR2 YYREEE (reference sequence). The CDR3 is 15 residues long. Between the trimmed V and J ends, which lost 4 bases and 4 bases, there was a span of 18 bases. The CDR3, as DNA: TGTGCCAGCAGCATAAGGGACCGAAACTCTTACGAGCAGTACTTC. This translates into CASSIRDRNSYEQYF.

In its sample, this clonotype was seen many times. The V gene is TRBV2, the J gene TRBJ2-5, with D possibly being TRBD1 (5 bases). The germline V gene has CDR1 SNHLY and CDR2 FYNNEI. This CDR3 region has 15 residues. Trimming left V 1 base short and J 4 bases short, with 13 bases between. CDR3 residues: CASSEGSVRAETQYF. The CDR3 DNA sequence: TGTGCCAGCAGTGAAGGGTCCGTCAGGGCAGAGACCCAGTACTTC.

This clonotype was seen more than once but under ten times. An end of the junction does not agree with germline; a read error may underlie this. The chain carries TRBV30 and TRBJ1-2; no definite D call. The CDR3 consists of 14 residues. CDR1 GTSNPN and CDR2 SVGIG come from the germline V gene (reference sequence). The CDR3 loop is CAWSVLRSYYGYTF. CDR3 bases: TGTGCCTGGAGTGTACTTCGCTCGTACTATGGCTACACTTTC.